A single T cell receptor (beta chain) is shown here with its context. Other DNA sequences in the same sample also yield this CDR3. Germline loops: CDR1 MNHEY, CDR2 SVGAGI. V gave up 0 bases and J gave up 4 bases, with 6 bases separating them. The CDR3 contains 14 residues. This sample is drawn from a study of blood T cell repertoires in COVID-19. Under the authors' procedure: Researchers report that nucleated cell counts were estimated from reference gene primer amplification. Profiling relied on immunoSEQ multiplex PCR, and the TCRdb table lists in-frame clones only, not all of them. V, J and clone size derive from that table, while D and trimming were established from the DNA sequence. Here the sample spans about 89,000 clones, 90% to 95% being singletons.

The chain is built from TRBV6-5 and TRBJ2-2, with D perhaps matching TRBD1 (6 bases). The material sequenced was peripheral blood. The receptor was derived from a human donor with active COVID-19. The donor label of this sample is uncertain. The CDR3, as DNA: TGTGCCAGCAGTTACTCCAGGGGCACCGGGGAGCTGTTTTTT. The encoded protein is CASSYSRGTGELFF.